A selection of T cell receptor beta chains follows, all from one sample in a study of blood T cells in healthy people across ages. TCRdb called the 5' RACE reads again in MiXCR, with one record for every CDR3 protein. The repertoire holds around 500,000 distinct CDR3 sequences, with 40% to 55% as singletons. Sequencing was carried out using blood. The receptors derive from a man aged 80 or over in good health. Each CDR3 is given with its conserved first and last residue. D genes are given only for firm matches. Size values are once, few and many counts, or a class for expanded clones, and some rows have none.

few TRBJ2-2 TRBV4-2 . TGTGCCAGCAGCCAAGTTTTGGGGAACACCGGGGAGCTGTTTTTT CASSQVLGNTGELFF
. TRBJ1-1 TRBV7-2 TRBD1 TGTGCCAGCAGCACGACAGGGGTGGGTACTGAAGCTTTCTTT CASSTTGVGTEAFF
. TRBJ2-2 TRBV7-2 TRBD2 TGTGCCAGCAGCGTCGGGCGGGAGTCCCGGGAGCTGTTTTTT CASSVGRESRELFF
few TRBJ2-5 TRBV7-2 . TGTGCCAGCAGCTGGGGAACCCAGGCCACCCAGTACTTC CASSWGTQATQYF
medium-sized TRBJ2-7 TRBV7-2 TRBD2 TGTGCCAGCAGCTCCGGGACTACCGAGCAGTACTTC CASSSGTTEQYF
few TRBJ2-5 TRBV6-2/TRBV6-3 TRBD2 TGTGCCAGCAGAAAGACTAGCAAAGAGACCCAGTACTTC CASRKTSKETQYF
. TRBJ1-1 TRBV20-1 TRBD1 TGCAGTAAGGGACAGGGGGCTCGCACTGAAGCTTTCTTT CSKGQGARTEAFF
. TRBJ2-5 TRBV9 . TGTGCCAGCAGCGTAGGGACAACTCAAGAGACCCAGTACTTC CASSVGTTQETQYF
. TRBJ1-4 TRBV4-2 . TGTGCCAGCAGCCAGATCGGACAGCTTAATGAAAAACTGTTTTTT CASSQIGQLNEKLFF
few TRBJ2-1 TRBV12-3/TRBV12-4 TRBD2 TGTGCCAGCAGTCTAGCGGGAGCTATTCATGAGCAGTTCTTC CASSLAGAIHEQFF
. TRBJ1-3 TRBV2 . TGTGCCAGCAGTCCCCCCGAGGGTACGGGAAACACCATATATTTT CASSPPEGTGNTIYF
. TRBJ2-5 TRBV20-1 . TGCAGTGCTTACAGGGTAAAGGAGACCCAGTACTTC CSAYRVKETQYF
. TRBJ1-6 TRBV7-2 TRBD1 TGTGCCAGCAGCTGGGGGACAGGGACTAATTCACCCCTCCACTTT CASSWGTGTNSPLHF
. TRBJ1-6 TRBV9 TRBD1 TGTGCCAGCAGCGTATCGGGACAGGTCCCCGGTTCACCCCTCCACTTT CASSVSGQVPGSPLHF
few TRBJ2-5 TRBV7-9 . TGTGCCAGCAGCTTTGGACAGACCCAGTACTTC CASSFGQTQYF
. TRBJ2-7 TRBV18 . TGTGCCAGCTCACCACCAATAGGCGTCTTGGAGCAGTACTTC CASSPPIGVLEQYF
. TRBJ1-2 TRBV7-3 . TGTGCCAGCAGCCGCGTACTGGACGGGATCGACTATGGCTACACCTTC CASSRVLDGIDYGYTF
. TRBJ2-5 TRBV20-1 . TGCAGTGCTACAGGTCAAGAGACCCAGTACTTC CSATGQETQYF
. TRBJ2-1 TRBV7-2 . TGTGCCAGCAGCGGAGGAGCTGAGCAGTTCTTC CASSGGAEQFF
. TRBJ2-7 TRBV7-3 TRBD1 TGTGCCAGCAGCCTGTCCGGGACAGGGACCTACGAGCAGTACTTC CASSLSGTGTYEQYF
few TRBJ2-1 TRBV12-3/TRBV12-4 TRBD2 TGTGCCAGCAGTACCATCCTAGCGGGCCCGTACAATGAGCAGTTCTTC CASSTILAGPYNEQFF
. TRBJ1-6 TRBV15 TRBD1 TGTGCCACCAGCAGAGATCTCGGCGGGACAGGGATTAATTCACCCCTCCACTTT CATSRDLGGTGINSPLHF
. TRBJ1-1 TRBV24-1 . TGTGCCACCAGTGATTCAGGGATTAAGGAAGCTTTCTTT CATSDSGIKEAFF
. TRBJ1-1 TRBV7-3 . TGTGCCAGCAGCTTATCTTGGAACACTGAAGCTTTCTTT CASSLSWNTEAFF
. TRBJ2-1 TRBV20-1 . TGCAGTGCTAGAGCTGGAGGGCCGTTCGACAATGAGCAGTTCTTC CSARAGGPFDNEQFF
many TRBJ2-1 TRBV5-4 . TGTGCCAGCAGCTTGCTTTGGGACCCCTACAATGAGCAGTTCTTC CASSLLWDPYNEQFF
. TRBJ2-7 TRBV20-1 TRBD2 TGCAGTACACCGGGACTAGCGGTTGGAACCTACGAGCAGTACTTC CSTPGLAVGTYEQYF
. TRBJ2-5 TRBV27 . TGTGCCAGCAGTGGGGGTCCCCAGGGGACCCAGTACTTC CASSGGPQGTQYF
. TRBJ2-2 TRBV6-5 . TGTGCCAGCAGAGCACCGGGGGCAACCGGGGAGCTGTTTTTT CASRAPGATGELFF
few TRBJ2-6 TRBV4-3 TRBD1 TGCGCCAGCAGCCAAGCGCCTGGGACAGCCTCTGGGGCCAACGTCCTGACTTTC CASSQAPGTASGANVLTF
. TRBJ2-5 TRBV7-2 . TGTGCCAGCAGCCTAAGCGGATCCTCAAAGACCCAGTACTTC CASSLSGSSKTQYF
. TRBJ1-2 TRBV12-3/TRBV12-4 . TGTGCCAGCAGCCCTCGGCTGGGGGGTTACTATGGCTACACCTTC CASSPRLGGYYGYTF
. TRBJ1-4 TRBV28 . TGTGCCAGCAGCTCCTGGGGGTCAGGAACCTTGATTAATGAAAAACTGTTTTTT CASSSWGSGTLINEKLFF
. TRBJ1-2 TRBV30 . TGTGCCTGGAGTGAGGGAGCCGGCTACACCTTC CAWSEGAGYTF
. TRBJ2-3 TRBV7-2 . TGTGCCAGCAGCGGGATAATAGCAGATACGCAGTATTTT CASSGIIADTQYF
. TRBJ1-4 TRBV29-1 TRBD1 TGCAGCGTTGGAGGGGGCAGCAATGAAAAACTGTTTTTT CSVGGGSNEKLFF
few TRBJ1-2 TRBV2 . TGTGCCAGCATCTTAAATAGAGCTAACTATGGCTACACCTTC CASILNRANYGYTF
few TRBJ2-3 TRBV20-1 . TGCAGTGCTAGAACTTTAACAGCAAGCACAGATACGCAGTATTTT CSARTLTASTDTQYF
. TRBJ2-1 TRBV12-3/TRBV12-4 TRBD1 TGTGCCAGCGGACCGGGACAGATTGACAATGAGCAGTTCTTC CASGPGQIDNEQFF
few TRBJ1-2 TRBV6-6 . TGTGCCAGCAGCCACTTTGGGGAAAACTATGGCTACACCTTC CASSHFGENYGYTF
. TRBJ2-7 TRBV2 . TGTGCCAGCACCCGGACAGAAGTGGGCGAGCAGTACTTC CASTRTEVGEQYF
few TRBJ2-3 TRBV7-9 . TGTGCCAGCAGCCCAGCTGGGGGGGCCACAGATACGCAGTATTTT CASSPAGGATDTQYF